This T cell receptor beta chain was sequenced in a study of OX40 agonist ivuxolimab in advanced cancers. About the study: Intravenous ivuxolimab at 0.01 to 10 mg/kg was given to patients every 2 weeks. Hepatocellular carcinoma, melanoma, renal cell or head and neck cancer occurred in dose-escalation patients. Overall study results and limits: Fewer expanded clones were found on average in CD4+ than in CD8+ T cells. Also present in some nonresponders was a low level of normalized T-cell clonal expansion.

Using immunoSEQ multiplex PCR, the repertoire was profiled, and TCRdb retains in-frame clones only, with some absent. The table has over 85,000 clones, just under 95% seen once. To note about this clone: Its antigen is undetermined.

This clonotype was obtained from an adult with an advanced solid tumor such as melanoma, head and neck, liver or kidney cancer. The material sequenced was CD4+ or CD8+ T cells sorted from blood, taken in a trial of the OX40 agonist ivuxolimab.

The chain's CDR3 is CASSIAGGTGELFF. CDR3 bases: TGTGCCAGTAGTATAGCGGGAGGCACCGGGGAGCTGTTTTTT. The V and J genes are TRBV19 and TRBJ2-2; the match to TRBD2 covers 7 bases. V was clipped by 1 base and J by 4 bases; unmatched bases: 0. The CDR3 is 14 amino acids. Germline V lookup: CDR1 LNHDA, CDR2 SQIVND (reference sequence).